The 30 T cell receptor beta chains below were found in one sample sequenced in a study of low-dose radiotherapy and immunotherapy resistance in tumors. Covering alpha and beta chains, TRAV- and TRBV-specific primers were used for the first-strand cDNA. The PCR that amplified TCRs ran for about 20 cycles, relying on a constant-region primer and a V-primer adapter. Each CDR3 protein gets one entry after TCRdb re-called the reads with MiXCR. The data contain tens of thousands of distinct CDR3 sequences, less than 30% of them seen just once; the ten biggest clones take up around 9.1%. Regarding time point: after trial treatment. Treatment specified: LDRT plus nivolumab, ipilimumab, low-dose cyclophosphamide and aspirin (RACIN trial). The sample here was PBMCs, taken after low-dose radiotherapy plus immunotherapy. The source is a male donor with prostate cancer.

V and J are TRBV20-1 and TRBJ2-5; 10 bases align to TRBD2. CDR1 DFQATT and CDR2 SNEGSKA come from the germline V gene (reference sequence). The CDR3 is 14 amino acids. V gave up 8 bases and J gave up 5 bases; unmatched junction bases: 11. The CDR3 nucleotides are TGCAGTTGTGTAGGACTAGCGGTTCTTGAGACCCAGTACTTC. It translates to CSCVGLAVLETQYF.

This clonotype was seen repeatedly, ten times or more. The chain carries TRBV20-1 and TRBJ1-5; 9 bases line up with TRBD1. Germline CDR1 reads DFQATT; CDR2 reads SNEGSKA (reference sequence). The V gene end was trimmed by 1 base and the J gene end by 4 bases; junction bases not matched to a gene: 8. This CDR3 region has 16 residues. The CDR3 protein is CSARADRDRVNQPQHF. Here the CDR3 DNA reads TGCAGTGCTAGAGCCGACCGGGACAGGGTAAATCAGCCCCAGCATTTT.

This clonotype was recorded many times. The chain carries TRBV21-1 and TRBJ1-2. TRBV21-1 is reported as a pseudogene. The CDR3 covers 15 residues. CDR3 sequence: CASSKYIGTDYGYTF. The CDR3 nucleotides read TGTGCCAGCAGCAAATACATCGGTACGGACTATGGCTACACCTTC.

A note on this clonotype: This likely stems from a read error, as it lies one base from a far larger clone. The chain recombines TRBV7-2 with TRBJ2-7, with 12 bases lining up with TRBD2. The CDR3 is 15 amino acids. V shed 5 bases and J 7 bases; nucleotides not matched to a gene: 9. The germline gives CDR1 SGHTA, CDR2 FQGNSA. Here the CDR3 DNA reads TGTGCCAGCAGCGCGTCACTAGCGGGAGGTGGTGAGCAGTACTTC. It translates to CASSASLAGGGEQYF.

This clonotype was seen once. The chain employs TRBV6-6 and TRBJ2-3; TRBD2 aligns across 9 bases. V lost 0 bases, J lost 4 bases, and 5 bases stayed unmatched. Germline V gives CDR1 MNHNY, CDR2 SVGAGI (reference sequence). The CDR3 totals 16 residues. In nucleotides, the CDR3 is TGTGCCAGCAGTTACTCGAGACTAGCGGCCCCAGATACGCAGTATTTT. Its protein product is CASSYSRLAAPDTQYF.

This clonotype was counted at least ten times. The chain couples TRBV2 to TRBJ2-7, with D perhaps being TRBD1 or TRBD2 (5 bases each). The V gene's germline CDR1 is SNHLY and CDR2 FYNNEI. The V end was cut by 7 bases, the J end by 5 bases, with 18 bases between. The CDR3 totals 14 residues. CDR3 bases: TGTGCCAGCAATAAGGGACGGATGAGGGACGAGCAGTACTTC. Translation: CASNKGRMRDEQYF.

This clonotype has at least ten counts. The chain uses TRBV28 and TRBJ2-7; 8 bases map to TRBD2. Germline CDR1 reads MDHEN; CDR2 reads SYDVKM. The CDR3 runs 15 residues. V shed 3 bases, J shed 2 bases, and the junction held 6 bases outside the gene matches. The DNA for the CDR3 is TGTGCCAGCAGTTTTCCAGCGGGAGCTACCTACGAGCAGTACTTC. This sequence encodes CASSFPAGATYEQYF. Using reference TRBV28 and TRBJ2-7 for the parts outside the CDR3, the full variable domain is DVKVTQSSRYLVKRTGEKVFLECVQDMDHENMFWYRQDPGLGLRLIYFSYDVKMKEKGDIPEGYSVSREKKERFSLILESASTNQTSMYLCASSFPAGATYEQYFGPGTRLTVT.

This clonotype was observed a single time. The CDR3: CASSLGWQGAREQYF. The CDR3, as DNA: TGTGCCAGCAGCTTAGGATGGCAGGGGGCGCGCGAGCAGTACTTC. The chain joins TRBV7-9 to TRBJ2-7, with TRBD1 matching 8 bases. The V and J ends lost 1 base and 6 bases, in that order; junction bases with no gene match: 8. This CDR3 spans 15 amino acids. Germline CDR1 and CDR2: SEHNR and FQNEAQ (reference sequence).

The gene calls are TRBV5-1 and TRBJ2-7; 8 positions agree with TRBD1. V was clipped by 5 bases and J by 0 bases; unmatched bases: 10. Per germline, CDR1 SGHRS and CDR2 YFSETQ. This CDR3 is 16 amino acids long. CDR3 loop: CASRRAPGQVSYEQYF. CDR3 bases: TGCGCCAGCAGGAGAGCGCCGGGACAGGTCTCCTACGAGCAGTACTTC.

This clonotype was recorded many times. CDR3 nucleotide sequence: TGCAGTGCTAGAGATAAGGAGGACCACTACGAGCAGTACTTC. This sequence encodes CSARDKEDHYEQYF. The V call is TRBV20-1, the J call TRBJ2-7; TRBD2 might be the D (5 bases). Between the trimmed V and J ends, which lost 0 bases and 3 bases, there was a span of 12 bases. This CDR3 region has 14 residues. CDR1 DFQATT and CDR2 SNEGSKA come from the germline V gene (reference sequence).

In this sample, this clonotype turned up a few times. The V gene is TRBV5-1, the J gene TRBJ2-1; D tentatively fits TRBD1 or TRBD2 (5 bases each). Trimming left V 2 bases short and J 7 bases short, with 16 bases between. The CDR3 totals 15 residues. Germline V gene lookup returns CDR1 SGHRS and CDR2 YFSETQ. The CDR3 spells CASSFRDPTPNEQFF. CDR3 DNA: TGCGCCAGCAGCTTCCGGGACCCCACCCCGAATGAGCAGTTCTTC.

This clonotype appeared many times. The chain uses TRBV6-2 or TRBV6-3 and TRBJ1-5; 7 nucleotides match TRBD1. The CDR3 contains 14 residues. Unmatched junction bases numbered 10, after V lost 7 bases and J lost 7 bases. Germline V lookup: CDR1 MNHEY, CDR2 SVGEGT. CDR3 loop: CASNWGQRGQPQHF. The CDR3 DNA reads TGTGCCAGCAACTGGGGACAGAGGGGACAGCCCCAGCATTTT.

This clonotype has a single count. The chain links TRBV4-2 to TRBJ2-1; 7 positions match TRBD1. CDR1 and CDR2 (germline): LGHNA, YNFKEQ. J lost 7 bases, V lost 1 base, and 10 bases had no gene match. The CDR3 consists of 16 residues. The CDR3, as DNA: TGTGCCAGCAGCCAAGCCGGGACAGCGAGTTCGAATGAGCAGTTCTTC. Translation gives CASSQAGTASSNEQFF.

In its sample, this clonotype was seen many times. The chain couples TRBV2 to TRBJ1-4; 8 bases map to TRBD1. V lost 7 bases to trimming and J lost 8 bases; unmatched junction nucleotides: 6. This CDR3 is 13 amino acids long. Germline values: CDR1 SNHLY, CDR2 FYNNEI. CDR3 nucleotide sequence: TGTGCCAGCAAACTGACAGGGGTCGAAAAACTGTTTTTT. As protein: CASKLTGVEKLFF. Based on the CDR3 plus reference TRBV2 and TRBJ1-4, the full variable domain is EPEVTQTPSHQVTQMGQEVILRCVPISNHLYFYWYRQILGQKVEFLVSFYNNEISEKSEIFDDQFSVERPDGSNFTLKIRSTKLEDSAMYFCASKLTGVEKLFFGSGTQLSVL.

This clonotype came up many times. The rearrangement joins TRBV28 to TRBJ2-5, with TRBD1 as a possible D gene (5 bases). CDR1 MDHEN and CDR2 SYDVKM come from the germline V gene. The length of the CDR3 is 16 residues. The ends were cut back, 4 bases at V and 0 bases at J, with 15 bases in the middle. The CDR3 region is CASSSLSDRNQETQYF. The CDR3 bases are TGTGCCAGCAGTTCCCTTTCTGACAGAAACCAAGAGACCCAGTACTTC. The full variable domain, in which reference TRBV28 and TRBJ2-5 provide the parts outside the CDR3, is DVKVTQSSRYLVKRTGEKVFLECVQDMDHENMFWYRQDPGLGLRLIYFSYDVKMKEKGDIPEGYSVSREKKERFSLILESASTNQTSMYLCASSSLSDRNQETQYFGPGTRLLVL.

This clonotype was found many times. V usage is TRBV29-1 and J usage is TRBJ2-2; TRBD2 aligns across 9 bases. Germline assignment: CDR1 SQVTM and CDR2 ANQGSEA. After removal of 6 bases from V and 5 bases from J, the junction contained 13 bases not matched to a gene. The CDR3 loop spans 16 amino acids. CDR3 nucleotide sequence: TGCAGCGTCGCCCCACCGACTAGCGGATTGACCGGGGAGCTGTTTTTT. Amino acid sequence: CSVAPPTSGLTGELFF.

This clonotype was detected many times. The CDR3 nucleotides are TGCAGTGCTAGAGATGGCGATGAGCAGTTCTTC. Encoded protein: CSARDGDEQFF. J is TRBJ2-1 and V is TRBV20-1, with D uncertain. V was clipped by 0 bases and J by 8 bases, with 5 bases between them. This CDR3 contains 11 residues. Germline V gives CDR1 DFQATT, CDR2 SNEGSKA (reference sequence).

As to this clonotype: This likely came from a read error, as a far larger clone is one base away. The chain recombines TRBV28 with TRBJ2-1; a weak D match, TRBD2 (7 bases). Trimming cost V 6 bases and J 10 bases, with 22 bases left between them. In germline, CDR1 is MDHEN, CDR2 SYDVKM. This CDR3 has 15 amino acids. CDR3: CASRGGAANYYEQFF. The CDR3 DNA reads TGTGCCAGCAGGGGGGGGGCAGCGAACTACTACGAGCAGTTCTTC.

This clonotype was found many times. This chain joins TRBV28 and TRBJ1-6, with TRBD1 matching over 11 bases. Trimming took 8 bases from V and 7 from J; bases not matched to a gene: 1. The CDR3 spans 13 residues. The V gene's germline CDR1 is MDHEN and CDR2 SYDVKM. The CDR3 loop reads CASGTGGNSPLHF. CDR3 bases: TGTGCCAGCGGGACAGGGGGGAATTCACCCCTCCACTTT.

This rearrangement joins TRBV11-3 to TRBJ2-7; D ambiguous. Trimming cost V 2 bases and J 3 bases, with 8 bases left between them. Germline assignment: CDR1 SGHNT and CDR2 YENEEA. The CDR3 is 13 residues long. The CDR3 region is CASSLSPDYEQYF. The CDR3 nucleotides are TGTGCCAGCAGCTTATCTCCAGACTACGAGCAGTACTTC.

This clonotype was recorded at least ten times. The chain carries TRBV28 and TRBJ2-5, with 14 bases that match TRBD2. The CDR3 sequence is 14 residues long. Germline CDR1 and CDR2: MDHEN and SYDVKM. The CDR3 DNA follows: TGTGCGAGCGGACTAGCGGGAGGTTGGGAGACCCAGTACTTC. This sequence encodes CASGLAGGWETQYF.

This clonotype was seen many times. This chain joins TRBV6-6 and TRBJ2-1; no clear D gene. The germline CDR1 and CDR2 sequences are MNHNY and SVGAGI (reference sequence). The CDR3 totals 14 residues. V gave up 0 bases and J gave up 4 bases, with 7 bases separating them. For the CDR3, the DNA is TGTGCCAGCAGTTACTCGCGAGTGTACAATGAGCAGTTCTTC. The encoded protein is CASSYSRVYNEQFF.

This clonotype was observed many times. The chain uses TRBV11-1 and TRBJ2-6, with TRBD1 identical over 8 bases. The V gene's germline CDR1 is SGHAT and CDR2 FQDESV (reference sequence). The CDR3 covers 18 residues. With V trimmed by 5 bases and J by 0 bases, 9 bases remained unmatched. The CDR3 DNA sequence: TGTGCCAGCAGCCCAGGACAGGGTTTATTCTCTGGGGCCAACGTCCTGACTTTC. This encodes CASSPGQGLFSGANVLTF. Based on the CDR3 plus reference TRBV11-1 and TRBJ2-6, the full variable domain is EAEVAQSPRYKITEKSQAVAFWCDPISGHATLYWYRQILGQGPELLVQFQDESVVDDSQLPKDRFSAERLKGVDSTLKIQPAELGDSAMYLCASSPGQGLFSGANVLTFGAGSRLTVL.

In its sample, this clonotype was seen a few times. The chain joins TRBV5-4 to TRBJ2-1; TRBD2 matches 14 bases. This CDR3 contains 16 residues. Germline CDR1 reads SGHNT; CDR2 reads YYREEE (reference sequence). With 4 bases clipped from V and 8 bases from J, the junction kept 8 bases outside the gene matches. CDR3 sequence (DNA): TGTGCCAGCAGCGAGGCGAAGACTAGCGGGAGGGATGAGCAGTTCTTC. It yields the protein CASSEAKTSGRDEQFF.

CDR3 nucleotide sequence: TGTGCCAGCACCCAAGAGATGGGACTCGTAAGCTTGAACACTGAAGCTTTCTTT. Translation gives CASTQEMGLVSLNTEAFF. The chain carries TRBV5-4 and TRBJ1-1, with D tentatively TRBD1 (5 bases). The CDR3 is 18 residues long. The germline V and J ends were trimmed by 6 bases and 0 bases, with 24 bases remaining between them. Looked up from germline, CDR1 is SGHNT and CDR2 is YYREEE (reference sequence).

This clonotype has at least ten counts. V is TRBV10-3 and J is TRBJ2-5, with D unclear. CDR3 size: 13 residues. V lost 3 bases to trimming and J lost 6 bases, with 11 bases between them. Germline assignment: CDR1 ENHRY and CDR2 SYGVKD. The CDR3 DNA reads TGTGCCATCAGTGACCGTATACGGCAGACCCAGTACTTC. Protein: CAISDRIRQTQYF.

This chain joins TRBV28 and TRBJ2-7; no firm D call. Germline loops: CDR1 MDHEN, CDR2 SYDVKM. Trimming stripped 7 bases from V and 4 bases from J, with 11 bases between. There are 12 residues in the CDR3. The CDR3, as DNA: TGTGCCAGCACTAGGTCTGCTTACGAGCAGTACTTC. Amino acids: CASTRSAYEQYF.

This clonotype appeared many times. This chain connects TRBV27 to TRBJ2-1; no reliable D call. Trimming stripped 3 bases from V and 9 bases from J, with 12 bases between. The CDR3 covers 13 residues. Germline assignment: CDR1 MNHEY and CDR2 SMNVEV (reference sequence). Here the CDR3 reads CASSLFPTVEQFF. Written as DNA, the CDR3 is TGTGCCAGCAGTTTGTTCCCCACGGTTGAGCAGTTCTTC.

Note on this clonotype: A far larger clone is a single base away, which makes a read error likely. The DNA of the CDR3 is TGCAGTGCTAGAGATCAGGGGAGGCAGCAGTACTTC. Protein product: CSARDQGRQQYF. The chain employs TRBV20-1 and TRBJ2-7; D is perhaps TRBD1 or TRBD2 (6 bases each). Germline V gene lookup returns CDR1 DFQATT and CDR2 SNEGSKA (reference sequence). This CDR3 comprises 12 residues. V lost 0 bases and J 8 bases, leaving 11 bases between the germline ends.

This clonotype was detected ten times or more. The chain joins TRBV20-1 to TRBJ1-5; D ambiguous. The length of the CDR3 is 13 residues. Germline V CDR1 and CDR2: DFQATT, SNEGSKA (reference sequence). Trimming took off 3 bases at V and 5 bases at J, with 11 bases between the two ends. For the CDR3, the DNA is TGCAGTGCTAGTAGGGCCGAGGATCAGCCCCAGCATTTT. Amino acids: CSASRAEDQPQHF.